This entry is about one T cell receptor (beta chain). The sample is drawn from a study of cytomegalovirus exposure and HLA in healthy donors. V lost 5 bases, J lost 8 bases, and 15 bases lay in between. Germline lookup yields CDR1 SGHTA and CDR2 FQGNSA. CDR3 length: 13 residues. These donors, healthy bone marrow donors, were studied. Donors were nominally healthy when sampled, though unrecorded immune exposures were likely. With 60 Vbeta and 13 Jbeta primers, the PCR was carried out. Per the authors' pipeline: About 10 million of 70 million to 80 million unique TCR beta chains were shared, per a later count. Sequencing was performed with immunoSEQ multiplex PCR; in TCRdb, only in-frame clones are kept and a portion is missing. The V and J calls and clone size are taken from that table; D and trimming were inferred from the DNA. The sample has tens of thousands of clones, 77% seen once.

The chain uses TRBV7-2 and TRBJ1-2, with a weak D call TRBD1 (5 bases). This TCR came from a man aged 45-65 years in good health and CMV-seropositive. Sequencing input: PBMCs. The CDR3 DNA follows: TGTGCCAGCAGCCCGGACACCGGTTGGGGCTACACCTTC. Its protein product is CASSPDTGWGYTF. The full variable domain, in which reference TRBV7-2 and TRBJ1-2 provide the parts outside the CDR3, is GAGVSQSPSNKVTEKGKDVELRCDPISGHTALYWYRQSLGQGLEFLIYFQGNSAPDKSGLPSDRFSAERTGGSVSTLTIQRTQQEDSAVYLCASSPDTGWGYTFGSGTRLTVV.